This TCR beta chain was sequenced in a study of regulatory T cells in long-lasting Graves disease. The trim removed 4 bases at V and 4 bases at J, leaving 7 bases unmatched. Germline loops: CDR1 SGHRS, CDR2 YFSETQ. This CDR3 has 15 residues. This sample's time point: newly diagnosed GD, antithyroid drugs for less than 3 months. Following extraction of RNA from PBMCs, that RNA was used to make the TCR library. Building the TCR beta libraries relied on iRepertoire HTBI primers, and CDR3 regions underwent Arm-PCR. Using its own MiXCR run on the multiplex PCR reads, TCRdb lists one record per CDR3 protein. There are around 480,000 distinct CDR3 sequences in the sample; roughly 17% occur only once, and over 9% lies in the top ten. This clonotype was counted many times. These data also featured in a second study, about T cells in Graves' hyperthyroidism and ophthalmopathy.

The sample here was peripheral blood mononuclear cells (PBMCs), taken at new diagnosis, from a patient treated with antithyroid drugs. The clonotype originates from a man aged 40-49 years with Graves disease. This sequence joins TRBV5-1 and TRBJ2-3; TRBD1 agrees at 9 bases. Here the CDR3 reads CASSPDRGLPDTQYF. Here the CDR3 DNA reads TGCGCCAGCAGCCCGGACAGGGGATTGCCAGATACGCAGTATTTT.